This is a list of T cell receptor beta chains from one sample in a study of shared clonotypes between healthy human individuals. The protocol was immunoSEQ multiplex PCR, while the TCRdb copy is restricted to in-frame clones and leaves out a portion. The data contain millions of clones, 85% to 95% of them seen just once; the ten biggest clones take up 0.13%. Sequenced input: naive CD4+ T cells sorted from blood. The receptors shown here come from a young man in good health. The CDR3 runs from the conserved cysteine through the conserved F or W. Fields, in order: clone size, V gene, J gene, D gene, CDR3 DNA, CDR3 protein. D genes are given only for firm matches. Clone size is stated in some rows and not others, as once, few, many or a class when expanded.

>once|TRBV19|TRBJ1-6|.
TGTGCCAGTAGCGGAGGAGGCAGATCGAGTTCACCCCTCCACTTT
CASSGGGRSSSPLHF
>.|TRBV10-2|TRBJ2-2|TRBD1
TGCGCCAGCAGTGAGACCGCAGGGGGCTCCGGGGAGCTGTTTTTT
CASSETAGGSGELFF
>.|TRBV7-9|TRBJ2-1|.
TGTGCCAGCAGCTTTCCCTATGGTGAGCAGTTCTTC
CASSFPYGEQFF
>.|TRBV28|TRBJ1-5|.
TGTGCCAGCAGTTATCCCCCCACAAGCAATCAGCCCCAGCATTTT
CASSYPPTSNQPQHF
>.|TRBV6-1|TRBJ1-3|.
TGTGCCAGCAGTGATCCCGGAAACACCATATATTTT
CASSDPGNTIYF
>.|TRBV6-6|TRBJ2-1|.
TGTGCCAGCAGTCTCCGACTGGTGAGCTCCTACAATGAGCAGTTCTTC
CASSLRLVSSYNEQFF
>.|TRBV18|TRBJ1-1|.
TGTGCCAGCTCCCGGGAAGGACAGAAAGCTTTCTTT
CASSREGQKAFF
>.|TRBV10-3|TRBJ2-7|.
TGTGCCATCAGTGTTACAGGAGACTCTACCTACGAGCAGTACTTC
CAISVTGDSTYEQYF
>.|TRBV5-1|TRBJ2-7|.
TGCGCCAGCAGCTGGACACCCCCCGGGGAGCAGTACTTC
CASSWTPPGEQYF
>.|TRBV28|TRBJ2-1|.
TGTGCCAGCAGTCTACCGGTGCCCCGGGGGAATGAGCAGTTCTTC
CASSLPVPRGNEQFF
>.|TRBV28|TRBJ2-1|TRBD2
TGTGCCAGCAGTTTAACTAGCGGGGGGGTAACGCGTGAGCAGTTCTTC
CASSLTSGGVTREQFF
>.|TRBV7-2|TRBJ2-7|TRBD2
TGTGCCAGCAGCTTAGACGGGACTAGTCTCTACGAGCAGTACTTC
CASSLDGTSLYEQYF
>.|TRBV7-9|TRBJ2-7|.
TGTGCCAGCAGCTTGAACGGTTACGAGCAGTACTTC
CASSLNGYEQYF
>.|TRBV6-4|TRBJ1-5|.
TGTGCCAGCAGTCAAGAGGGTCAAGGGCCCCAGCATTTT
CASSQEGQGPQHF
>.|TRBV30|TRBJ2-2|.
TGTGCCTGGAGTCAGACGACCGGGGAGCTGTTTTTT
CAWSQTTGELFF
>once|TRBV19|TRBJ1-3|.
TGTGCCAGTAGCGACCGGGGGCGCATAAACACCATATATTTT
CASSDRGRINTIYF
>.|TRBV4-1|TRBJ1-1|.
TGCGCCAGCAGCCAAGTAACACAGGCCCTTGGATGGGCTTTCTTT
CASSQVTQALGWAFF
>.|TRBV10-3|TRBJ2-7|.
TGTGCCATCAGTCAGAACCAGAACGAGCAGTACTTC
CAISQNQNEQYF
>.|TRBV13|TRBJ1-4|.
TGTGCCAGCAGCTTAGTAGACCATAATGAAAAACTGTTTTTT
CASSLVDHNEKLFF
>.|TRBV10-3|TRBJ1-1|.
TGTGCCCACGCTGCCGGTTTGAACACTGAAGCTTTCTTT
CAHAAGLNTEAFF
>.|TRBV20-1|TRBJ2-7|TRBD1
TGCAGCCTACAGGGGGCCTACGAGCAGTACTTC
CSLQGAYEQYF
>.|TRBV18|TRBJ1-2|TRBD1
TGTGCCAGCTCACCGACAGGGGGCTATGGCTACACCTTC
CASSPTGGYGYTF
>.|TRBV6-6|TRBJ1-5|.
TGTGCCAGCAGTTCCCAAGCTATTAGCAATCAGCCCCAGCATTTT
CASSSQAISNQPQHF
>.|TRBV30|TRBJ1-1|.
TGTGCCCAGATGGACCAGAACACTGAAGCTTTCTTT
CAQMDQNTEAFF
>.|TRBV5-1|TRBJ2-1|TRBD2
TGCGCCAGCAGCTTAGGTGAGACTAGCGGGGCTCCTTACAATGAGCAGTTCTTC
CASSLGETSGAPYNEQFF
>.|TRBV30|TRBJ1-2|.
TGTGCCTGGAGCGCAGGGCCCCAAGTTGGCTACACCTTC
CAWSAGPQVGYTF
>.|TRBV28|TRBJ1-1|.
TGTGCCAGCATATGGGCAGGGGACACTGAAGCTTTCTTT
CASIWAGDTEAFF
>.|TRBV16|TRBJ1-5|.
TGTGCCAGCAGCCCAGACGGAGATAGCAATCAGCCCCAGCATTTT
CASSPDGDSNQPQHF
>.|TRBV6-1|TRBJ2-5|TRBD2
TGTGCCAGCAACAGCGGGGGCCTCGGAGAGACCCAGTACTTC
CASNSGGLGETQYF
>once|TRBV29-1|TRBJ1-2|TRBD1
TGCAGCGTTCGTAGGACAGGGAGTATTGATGGCTACACCTTC
CSVRRTGSIDGYTF
>.|TRBV5-1|TRBJ2-1|TRBD2
TGCGCCAGCAGCTTGCTAGCGGGAGGGCCAAATGAGCAGTTCTTC
CASSLLAGGPNEQFF
>.|TRBV9|TRBJ2-5|TRBD2
TGTGCCAGCAGCGTAAGGGGAGGGAACACACAAGAGACCCAGTACTTC
CASSVRGGNTQETQYF
>.|TRBV2|TRBJ2-3|TRBD2
TGTGCCAGCAGTCTTCAGGGACTAGACACAGATACGCAGTATTTT
CASSLQGLDTDTQYF
>.|TRBV18|TRBJ1-2|.
TGTGCCAGCTCACCGAGCGAAACACGGACGTATGGCTACACCTTC
CASSPSETRTYGYTF
>.|TRBV4-2|TRBJ1-6|.
TGTGCCAGCAGCCAAGAAGACAGATACCCGGGCAATTCACCCCTCCACTTT
CASSQEDRYPGNSPLHF
>.|TRBV19|TRBJ1-6|.
TGTGCCAGTAGTATAGATCCGCTTTTGGACGGGGGTTCCTATAATTCACCCCTCCACTTT
CASSIDPLLDGGSYNSPLHF
>.|TRBV6-5|TRBJ2-7|.
TGTGCTACAAGCCAGGGCCCTTACTACGAGCAGTACTTC
CATSQGPYYEQYF
>.|TRBV10-3|TRBJ2-1|.
TGTGCCATCAGTGAGGACCCATCGTCCAATGAGCAGTTCTTC
CAISEDPSSNEQFF
>.|TRBV5-6|TRBJ1-3|.
TGTGCCAGCAGCCGGACCGCGGCAACGAGCTCTGGAAACACCATATATTTT
CASSRTAATSSGNTIYF
>.|TRBV7-8|TRBJ2-7|TRBD1
TGTGCCAGCAGCCTGACCGGGACAGGCGAGCAGTACTTC
CASSLTGTGEQYF
>.|TRBV10-3|TRBJ2-1|TRBD1
TGTGCCACCCAACAGGGGGCTCATGAGCAGTTCTTC
CATQQGAHEQFF
>.|TRBV19|TRBJ1-1|TRBD1
TGTGCCAGTAGTATCCGGGGACAGGATAACACTGAAGCTTTCTTT
CASSIRGQDNTEAFF
>.|TRBV2|TRBJ2-5|TRBD2
TGTGCCAGCACGCCTCTGGGACTAGCGGTATCCGGGACCCAGTACTTC
CASTPLGLAVSGTQYF
>.|TRBV27|TRBJ2-1|.
TGTGCCAGCAGTGCCGCCGGGACCATCAGCTACAATGAGCAGTTCTTC
CASSAAGTISYNEQFF
>.|TRBV5-6|TRBJ2-7|TRBD2
TGTGCCAGCAGCTTGACTAGCGCCACCTACGAGCAGTACTTC
CASSLTSATYEQYF
>.|TRBV30|TRBJ2-2|TRBD1
TGTGCCTGGAGTTTCGGGACAGGGGGCCTATACACCGGGGAGCTGTTTTTT
CAWSFGTGGLYTGELFF
>.|TRBV30|TRBJ1-5|TRBD1
TGTGCCTGGAGTCACCCTGGACAGGGCGGGGTAGAACAGCCCCAGCATTTT
CAWSHPGQGGVEQPQHF
>.|TRBV6-5|TRBJ1-2|TRBD1
TGTGCCAGCAGTTACGGACAGGGAGGAGGGTATGGCTACACCTTC
CASSYGQGGGYGYTF
>once|TRBV19|TRBJ2-7|.
TGTGCCAGTAGTACCAAAGCTTCCTACGAGCAGTACTTC
CASSTKASYEQYF
>.|TRBV28|TRBJ1-2|.
TGTGCCAGCAGTTTAGTTCTGCAGAACTATGGCTACACCTTC
CASSLVLQNYGYTF
>.|TRBV6-5|TRBJ1-1|TRBD1
TGTGCCAGCAGTTCGGAGGGGGCAGGTTACACTGAAGCTTTCTTT
CASSSEGAGYTEAFF
>.|TRBV7-2|TRBJ2-7|TRBD2
TGTGCCAGCAGCTTAAGGCGGGAGGGCCTCGAGCAGTACTTC
CASSLRREGLEQYF
>.|TRBV10-2|TRBJ2-7|TRBD2
TGCGCCAGCAGTGGGGGGAGCGGGAGTATCAACGAGCAGTACTTC
CASSGGSGSINEQYF
>.|TRBV6-6|TRBJ2-4|.
TGTGCCAGCAGTTATTTGGACACCAGTGGTGGCATTCAGTACTTC
CASSYLDTSGGIQYF
>.|TRBV7-2|TRBJ2-5|.
TGTGCCAGCGGGGCGGCGGGATCCCAAGAGACCCAGTACTTC
CASGAAGSQETQYF
>.|TRBV5-1|TRBJ1-2|.
TGCGCCAGCAGCTTGGGGCATGGACCGTCGATCTATGGCTACACCTTC
CASSLGHGPSIYGYTF
>.|TRBV7-2|TRBJ2-3|.
TGTGCCAGCAGCTTAGCGCGGCAGGCGGGAACAGATACGCAGTATTTT
CASSLARQAGTDTQYF
>.|TRBV5-1|TRBJ1-4|.
TGCGCCAGCAGCTTGTTGACCGAACCCAATGAAAAACTGTTTTTT
CASSLLTEPNEKLFF
>.|TRBV2|TRBJ2-2|.
TGTGCCAGCAGCGCCACCGTTGGGGGCACCGGGGAGCTGTTTTTT
CASSATVGGTGELFF
>.|TRBV4-3|TRBJ2-7|.
TGCGCCAGCAGCCAAGATGTCCAGGGATCCTACGAGCAGTACTTC
CASSQDVQGSYEQYF